One TCR beta chain is described in this entry. What this receptor recognizes is not known. No much larger clonotype is one base removed from it; base qualities were not supplied. One collaborating source in Seattle enrolled patients during active infection and followed them longitudinally through the course of disease. The collaborating institutions used their own protocols to collect whole blood in K2EDTA tubes. For TCRbeta analysis, collaborator samples were shipped as frozen whole blood, as isolated PBMCs, or as DNA extracted from either sample type. The record originates from a study of blood T cell repertoires in COVID-19 (dated by TCRdb to 2020 to 2021). Broadly, across the study: Samples covering the acute and convalescent phases of COVID-19 were provided by collaborators in the United States, Italy and Spain. The material from the prospective study consisted of cDNA or gDNA derived from T cells, B-cell-depleted T cells, or PBMCs. The dataset comprised deeply sampled blood TCRbeta repertoires from subjects exposed to, actively infected with, or recovered from COVID-19. A freely available public database, intended as a resource for researchers studying the immune response to SARS-CoV-2, is where the repertoires were released. The samples were drawn from two sources: the first 160 participants of the ongoing ImmuneRACE study, and 1,000 to 1,500 subjects contributed by 6 global collaborators. Nearly every sample came with metadata listing a de-identified subject ID, COVID-19 status, age in years and sex. HLA class I and class II types, where available, came from metadata supplied by the sample provider rather than from assay-based typing.

TCRbeta CDR3 regions were amplified from genomic DNA using the immunoSEQ Assay, a bias-controlled multiplex PCR. The authors' pipeline ran thus. The number of nucleated cells in each sample was estimated from the amplification of reference gene primers within the assay. Sequence reads were collapsed and filtered to measure the absolute abundance of every unique TCRbeta CDR3 rearrangement. For each sample, productive Simpson clonality was calculated by taking the square root of Simpson's diversity index across productive rearrangements. TCRdb holds this immuneACCESS table with in-frame rearrangements only. Some clones are missing; in checked studies, unresolved V genes explain under half, and the rest has no known cause. The DNA was the basis for D and trimming; V, J and clone size are from that table. The sample table records 110,000 or so clones; about 85% of these occur just once. Approximately 5% of the sample lies in the top ten.

The investigation overall reported the following: The quantity of clinical and demographic metadata differed by source and by participant and was supplied without curation.

V is clipped by 5 bases and J by 3 bases, and the sequence between their germline boundaries is 14 bases long. CDR1 and CDR2, per the germline V gene, are SNHLY and FYNNEI. The CDR3, from cysteine to phenylalanine, totals 14 residues. Only the CDR3 DNA is retained, 42 bases long and in frame from the first base. The receptor chain draws on TRBV2 and TRBJ2-7; perhaps TRBD1 is the D gene, with 5 bases matching. The clonotype originates from a woman aged 60-75 years with COVID-19, enrolled during active disease. The specimen sequenced was peripheral blood. The sequenced DNA is TGTGCCAGCAGTCTGCGGACATCCTACTACGAGCAGTACTTC. It codes for CASSLRTSYYEQYF.